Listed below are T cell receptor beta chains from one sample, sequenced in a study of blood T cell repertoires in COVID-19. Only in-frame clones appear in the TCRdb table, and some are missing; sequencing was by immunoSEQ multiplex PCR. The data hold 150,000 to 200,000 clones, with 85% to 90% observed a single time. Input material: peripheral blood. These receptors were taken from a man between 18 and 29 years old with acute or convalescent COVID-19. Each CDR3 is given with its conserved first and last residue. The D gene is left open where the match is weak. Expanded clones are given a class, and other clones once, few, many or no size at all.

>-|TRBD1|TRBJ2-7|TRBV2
TGTGCCAGCAGTGAAATACAGGGGGAATTATACGAGCAGTACTTC
CASSEIQGELYEQYF
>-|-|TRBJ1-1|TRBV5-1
TGCGCCAGCAGCTTGAATTTTGCGGAGAACACTGAAGCTTTCTTT
CASSLNFAENTEAFF
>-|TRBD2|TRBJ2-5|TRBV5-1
TGCGCCAGCAGCTTGGGATCCAGCGGGAAAGAGACCCAGTACTTC
CASSLGSSGKETQYF
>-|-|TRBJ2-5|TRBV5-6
TGTGCCAGCAGATTTGGGACAAGTCAAGAGACCCAGTACTTC
CASRFGTSQETQYF
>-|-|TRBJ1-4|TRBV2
TGTGCCAGCAGTGGAGGCGATGAAAAACTGTTTTTT
CASSGGDEKLFF
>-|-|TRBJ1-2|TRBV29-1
TGCAGCGTTGATTTTGCAGACAGAGGTGGTGGCTACACCTTC
CSVDFADRGGGYTF
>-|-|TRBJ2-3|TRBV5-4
TGTGCCAGCAGCTTGGCCGGCGGGGTAGATACGCAGTATTTT
CASSLAGGVDTQYF
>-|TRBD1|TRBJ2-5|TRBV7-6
TGTGCCAGCAGCCTCAACAGGGGGATCAAAGAGACCCAGTACTTC
CASSLNRGIKETQYF
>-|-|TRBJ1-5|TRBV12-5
TGTGCTAGTGGTCCCGGAGGGGGAGGGGCTAATCAGCCCCAGCATTTT
CASGPGGGGANQPQHF
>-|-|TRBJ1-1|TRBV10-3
TGTGCCACTCGCCAGGGAATAGGGAACACTGAAGCTTTCTTT
CATRQGIGNTEAFF
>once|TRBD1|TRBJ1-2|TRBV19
TGTGCCAGTAGTCCCGGGACAGGTAGACGATTGTCCGGCTACACCTTC
CASSPGTGRRLSGYTF
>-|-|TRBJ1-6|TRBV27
TGTGCCAGCAGTTTTCTCCCGGTCGGGGATTCACCCCTCCACTTT
CASSFLPVGDSPLHF
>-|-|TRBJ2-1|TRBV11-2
TGTGCCAGCAGCTCGACCGGCCGCGGGGTGGATGAGCAGTTCTTC
CASSSTGRGVDEQFF
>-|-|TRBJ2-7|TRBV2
TGTGCCAGCAGTTACAGTACCTACGAGCAGTACTTC
CASSYSTYEQYF
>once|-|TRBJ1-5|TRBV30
TGTGCCTGGAGTGTACAGATGGTCAGGCGAACGGATTCCGCTAGCAATCAGCCCCAGCATTTT
CAWSVQMVRRTDSASNQPQHF
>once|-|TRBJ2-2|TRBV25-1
TGTGCCAGCTATGCGGGCACCGGGGAGCTGTTTTTT
CASYAGTGELFF
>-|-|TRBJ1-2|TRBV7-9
TGTGCCAGCAGCTCGACTCTCAGGGATGGCTACACCTTC
CASSSTLRDGYTF
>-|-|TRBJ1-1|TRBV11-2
TGTGCCAGCAGCTCCCCTTTTACGCAGGGGAACACTGAAGCTTTCTTT
CASSSPFTQGNTEAFF
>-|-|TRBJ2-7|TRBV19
TGTGCCAGTAGTATAGTAGGGGGGGAGACCTCCTACGAGCAGTACTTC
CASSIVGGETSYEQYF
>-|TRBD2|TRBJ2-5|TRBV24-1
TGTGCCACCGGGGGTGAGCGGGGGGGTATGGAGACCCAGTACTTC
CATGGERGGMETQYF
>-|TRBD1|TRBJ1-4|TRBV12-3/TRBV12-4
TGTGCCAGCAGCAGGGCAGGGGGCTTATCACTGTTTTTT
CASSRAGGLSLFF
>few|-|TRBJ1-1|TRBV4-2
TGTGCCAGCAGCAACAGAGGGGGGAACACTGAAGCTTTCTTT
CASSNRGGNTEAFF
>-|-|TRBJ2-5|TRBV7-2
TGTGCCAGCAGCTTAGGCCGGGGGAGAACCCAAGAGACCCAGTACTTC
CASSLGRGRTQETQYF
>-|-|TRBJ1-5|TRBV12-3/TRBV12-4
TGTGCCAGCAACATTAATAGCAATCAGCCCCAGCATTTT
CASNINSNQPQHF
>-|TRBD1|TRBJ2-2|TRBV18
TGTGCCAGCTCACCACCGTATGGGACAGGGGCTCCCGGGGAGCTGTTTTTT
CASSPPYGTGAPGELFF
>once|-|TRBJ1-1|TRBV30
TGTGCCTGGACCGCGGGGATCATGAACACTGAAGCTTTCTTT
CAWTAGIMNTEAFF
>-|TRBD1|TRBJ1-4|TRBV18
TGTGCCAGCTCACAGGACAGGGGGCTGATTGAAAAACTGTTTTTT
CASSQDRGLIEKLFF
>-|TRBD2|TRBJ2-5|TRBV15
TGTGCCACCAGCAGAGCCCCCTCGGGGGGAGAGACCCAGTACTTC
CATSRAPSGGETQYF
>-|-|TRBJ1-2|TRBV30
TGTGCCTGGGCTTTCGGAGGGGACAACTATGGCTACACCTTC
CAWAFGGDNYGYTF
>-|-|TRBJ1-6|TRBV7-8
TGTGCCAGCAGCTTATCCAGGAGGAATTCACCCCTCCACTTT
CASSLSRRNSPLHF
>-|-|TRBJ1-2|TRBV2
TGTGCCTCCGGGGAGTGGGACTATGGCTACACCTTC
CASGEWDYGYTF
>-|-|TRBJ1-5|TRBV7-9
TGTGCCAGCAGCCGTGGGGGGAGCAATCAGCCCCAGCATTTT
CASSRGGSNQPQHF
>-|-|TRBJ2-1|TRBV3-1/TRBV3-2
TGTGCCAGCAGCACCTATCGCGCGCGGAGCTCCTACAATGAGCAGTTCTTC
CASSTYRARSSYNEQFF
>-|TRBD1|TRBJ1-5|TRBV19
TGTGCCAGTGCCTCAGGACAGGGCTTCAATCAGCCCCAGCATTTT
CASASGQGFNQPQHF
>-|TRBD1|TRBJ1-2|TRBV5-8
TGTGCCAGCAGCCGGACAGGGGGTACCTATGGCTACACCTTC
CASSRTGGTYGYTF
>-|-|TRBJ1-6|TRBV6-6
TGTGCCAGCAGTTACGAAACAGTTCGTAATTCACCCCTCCACTTT
CASSYETVRNSPLHF
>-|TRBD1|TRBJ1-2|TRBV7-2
TGTGCCAGCAGCTTAGCCGGACAGGGAAGCTATGGCTACACCTTC
CASSLAGQGSYGYTF
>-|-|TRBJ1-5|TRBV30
TGTGCCTGGAGCGAACAGGGAGTTAGCAATCAGCCCCAGCATTTT
CAWSEQGVSNQPQHF
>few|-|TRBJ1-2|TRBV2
TGTGCCAGCAGTGAGAGGCCTTGGGATGGCTACACCTTC
CASSERPWDGYTF
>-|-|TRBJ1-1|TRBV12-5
TGTGCTAGTGGTAAACAGGGTGGGTTCACTGAAGCTTTCTTT
CASGKQGGFTEAFF
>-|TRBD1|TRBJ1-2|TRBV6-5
TGTGCCAGCAGAACGACTTCGGGACAGGTCTTTGGCTACACCTTC
CASRTTSGQVFGYTF
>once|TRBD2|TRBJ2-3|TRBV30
TGTGCCTGGAGTGTAGGGTTGGGCGGGGGGAGCACAGATACGCAGTATTTT
CAWSVGLGGGSTDTQYF
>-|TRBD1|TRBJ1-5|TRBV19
TGTGCCAGTACCATGGGACAGAGAGTGAATCAGCCCCAGCATTTT
CASTMGQRVNQPQHF
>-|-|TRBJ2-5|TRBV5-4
TGTGCCGCAAGGTTTAGGGGACAAGAGACCCAGTACTTC
CAARFRGQETQYF
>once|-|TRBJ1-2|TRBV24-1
TGTGCCACCAGTGACTACGCCGGTGAGGGCTACACCTTC
CATSDYAGEGYTF